This T cell receptor beta chain was sequenced during a study of blood T cells in healthy people across ages. Overall study results and limits: With naive T cell percentage, TCR beta diversity showed a strong correlation.

Through a sample-barcoded 5' primer and a J-beta primer mix, a second PCR was run for roughly 6 to 12 cycles. Each cDNA molecule was tagged by a template-switch adaptor with 12 random nucleotides. TCRdb reprocessed the 5' RACE reads via MiXCR and lists one record per CDR3 protein. The sample has some 1.1 million distinct CDR3 sequences, 30% to 40% seen once; the top ten hold roughly 13%. The CDR3 length is 15 residues. Trimming shortened V by 6 bases and J by 3 bases, and 18 bases separated the two germline ends. Germline V gives CDR1 SGHVS, CDR2 FQNEAQ. In terms of origin and age, donors were healthy Caucasian individuals from Russia aged roughly 6 to 95. In each sample, at least 7 million PBMCs were isolated. There are a few counts of this clonotype. The antigen remains undetermined.

The rearrangement links TRBV7-8 to TRBJ2-7, with unresolved D. The source material was blood. This receptor was taken from a man between 18 and 35 years old in good health. In DNA, the CDR3 is TGTGCCAGCAGTCGAGAAGGAGCCAGCCTCTACGAGCAGTACTTC. Protein: CASSREGASLYEQYF.